Listed below are T cell receptor beta chains from one sample, sequenced in a study of prognosis after radiotherapy for stage I lung cancer. Each CDR3 protein is one row after TCRdb ran MiXCR on the multiplex PCR reads. The sample lists about 9,000 distinct CDR3 sequences; 62% were seen once. Sequences were derived from PBMCs, sampled before or after stereotactic body radiation therapy (not recorded which). The receptors originated from a donor over 45 with non-small cell lung cancer. Each CDR3 is given with its conserved first and last residue. A D gene is named only where the DNA matches it firmly. For some rows the clone size is stated as once, few or many, or as a class when expanded; others skip it.

clone_size j_call v_call d_call cdr3_aa cdr3_nt
- TRBJ1-2 TRBV11-3 - CASSFAGSLMYYGYTF TGTGCCAGCAGCTTCGCGGGCAGCTTAATGTACTATGGCTACACCTTC
- TRBJ2-3 TRBV7-3 TRBD2 CASSSGTSGNTDTQYF TGTGCCAGCAGCTCGGGGACTAGCGGGAACACAGATACGCAGTATTTT
- TRBJ2-7 TRBV11-2 - CASSLSPAQTYEQYF TGTGCCAGCAGCTTGTCCCCGGCACAAACCTACGAGCAGTACTTC
- TRBJ1-3 TRBV7-3 - CASSPNQGNTIYF TGTGCCAGCAGCCCGAATCAGGGAAACACCATATATTTT
medium-sized TRBJ1-3 TRBV7-6 - CASSLVPGNTIYF TGTGCCAGCAGCTTAGTTCCCGGAAACACCATATATTTT
- TRBJ2-5 TRBV6-2/TRBV6-3 TRBD1 CASSYLGQDQETQYF TGTGCCAGCAGTTACTTGGGACAGGATCAAGAGACCCAGTACTTC
- TRBJ2-7 TRBV20-1 - CSARYEYPTPYEQYF TGCAGTGCTAGGTATGAGTACCCAACTCCCTACGAGCAGTACTTC
medium-sized TRBJ2-1 TRBV6-2/TRBV6-3 TRBD2 CASTPGTSGASSYNEQFF TGTGCCAGCACCCCTGGGACTAGCGGGGCGAGCTCCTACAATGAGCAGTTCTTC
medium-sized TRBJ1-2 TRBV9 - CASSVDPLNYGYTF TGTGCCAGCAGCGTAGATCCGCTTAACTATGGCTACACCTTC
- TRBJ2-7 TRBV6-2/TRBV6-3 - CASSQRGGLYEQYF TGTGCCAGCAGCCAAAGGGGGGGATTGTACGAGCAGTACTTC
- TRBJ1-2 TRBV7-9 - CASSSPRQVDYTF TGTGCCAGCAGCTCCCCCCGGCAGGTGGACTACACCTTC
many TRBJ1-2 TRBV4-1 - CASSQVGSLYGYTF TGCGCCAGCAGCCAAGTTGGGAGTCTCTATGGCTACACCTTC
- TRBJ1-3 TRBV30 - CALVTVSGNTIYF TGTGCCTTGGTGACAGTCTCTGGAAACACCATATATTTT
many TRBJ2-3 TRBV5-6 TRBD2 CASSVRRAGRATITDTQYF TGTGCCAGCAGCGTCCGTAGAGCGGGGCGCGCAACGATCACAGATACGCAGTATTTT